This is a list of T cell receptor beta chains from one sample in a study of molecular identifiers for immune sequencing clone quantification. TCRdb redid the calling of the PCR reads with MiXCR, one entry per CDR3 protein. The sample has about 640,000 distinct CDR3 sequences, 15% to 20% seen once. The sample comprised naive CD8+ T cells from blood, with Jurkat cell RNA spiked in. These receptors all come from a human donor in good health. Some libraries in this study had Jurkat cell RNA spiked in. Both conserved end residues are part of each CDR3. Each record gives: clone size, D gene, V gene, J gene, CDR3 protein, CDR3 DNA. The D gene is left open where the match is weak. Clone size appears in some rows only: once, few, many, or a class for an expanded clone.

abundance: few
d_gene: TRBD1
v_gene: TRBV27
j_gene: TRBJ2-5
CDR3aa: CASSWTGSEAETQYF
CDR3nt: TGTGCCAGCAGTTGGACAGGGTCCGAAGCAGAGACCCAGTACTTC

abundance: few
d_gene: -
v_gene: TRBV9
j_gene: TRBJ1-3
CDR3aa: CASSVPSGNTIYF
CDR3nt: TGTGCCAGCAGCGTACCATCCGGAAACACCATATATTTT

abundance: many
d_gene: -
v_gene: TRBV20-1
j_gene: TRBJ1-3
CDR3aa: CSASPRGATGNTIYF
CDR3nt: TGCAGTGCTAGCCCCAGGGGCGCGACTGGAAACACCATATATTTT

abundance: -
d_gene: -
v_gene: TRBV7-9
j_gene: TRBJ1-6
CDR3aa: CASRLDGDSPLHF
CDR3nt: TGTGCCAGCAGGTTGGACGGGGATTCACCCCTCCACTTT

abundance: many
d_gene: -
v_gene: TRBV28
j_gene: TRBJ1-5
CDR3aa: CASSFHARGHTSNQPQHF
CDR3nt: TGTGCCAGCAGTTTCCACGCGCGGGGACACACTAGCAATCAGCCCCAGCATTTT

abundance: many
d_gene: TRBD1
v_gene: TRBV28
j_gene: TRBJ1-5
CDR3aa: CASSPSVQGDHLYSNQPQHF
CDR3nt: TGTGCCAGCAGTCCCTCAGTACAGGGGGACCACCTTTATAGCAATCAGCCCCAGCATTTT

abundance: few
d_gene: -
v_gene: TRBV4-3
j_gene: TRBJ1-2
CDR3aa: CASSQDMAGSYFYGYTF
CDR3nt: TGCGCCAGCAGCCAAGATATGGCAGGGTCCTACTTCTATGGCTACACCTTC

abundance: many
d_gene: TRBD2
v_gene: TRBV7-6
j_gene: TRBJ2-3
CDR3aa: CASSDSPGLAGATDTQYF
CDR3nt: TGTGCCAGCAGCGATTCTCCGGGACTAGCGGGGGCCACAGATACGCAGTATTTT

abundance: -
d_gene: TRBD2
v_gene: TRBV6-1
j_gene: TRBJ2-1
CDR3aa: CASTVLADPPNEQFF
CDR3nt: TGTGCCAGCACCGTACTAGCGGACCCCCCCAATGAGCAGTTCTTC

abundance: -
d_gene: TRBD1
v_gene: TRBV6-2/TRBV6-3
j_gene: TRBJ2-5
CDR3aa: CASSYSGTVASQETQYF
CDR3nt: TGTGCCAGCAGTTACTCGGGGACAGTAGCTTCTCAAGAGACCCAGTACTTC

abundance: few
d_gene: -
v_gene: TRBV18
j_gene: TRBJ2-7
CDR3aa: CASSPPNRSSYYEQYF
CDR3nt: TGTGCCAGCTCACCACCCAACCGAAGCAGTTATTACGAGCAGTACTTC

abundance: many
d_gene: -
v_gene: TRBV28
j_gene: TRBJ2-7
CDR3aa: CASSWAVSYEQYF
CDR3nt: TGTGCCAGCAGTTGGGCCGTCTCCTACGAGCAGTACTTC

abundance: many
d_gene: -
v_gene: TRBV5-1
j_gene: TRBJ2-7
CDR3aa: CASSLGSRNYEQYF
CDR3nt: TGCGCCAGCAGCTTGGGGTCCCGTAACTACGAGCAGTACTTC

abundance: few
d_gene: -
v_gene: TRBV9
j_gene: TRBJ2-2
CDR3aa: CASSADQGEAGELFF
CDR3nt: TGTGCCAGCAGCGCGGATCAGGGGGAGGCCGGGGAGCTGTTTTTT

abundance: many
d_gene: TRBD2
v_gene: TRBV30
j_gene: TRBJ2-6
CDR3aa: CAWTGTSGSSGANVLTF
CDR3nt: TGTGCCTGGACCGGGACTAGCGGTTCCTCTGGGGCCAACGTCCTGACTTTC

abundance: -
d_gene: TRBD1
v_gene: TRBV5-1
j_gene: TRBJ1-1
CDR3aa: CASSLGSGRGLGTEAFF
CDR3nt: TGCGCCAGCAGCTTAGGGTCCGGTAGGGGGCTCGGCACTGAAGCTTTCTTT

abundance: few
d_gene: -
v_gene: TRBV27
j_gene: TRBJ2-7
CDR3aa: CASSAQVTYEQYF
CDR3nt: TGTGCCAGCAGTGCGCAGGTTACCTACGAGCAGTACTTC

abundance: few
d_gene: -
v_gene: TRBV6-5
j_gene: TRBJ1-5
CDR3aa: CASSLYGTAGSNQPQHF
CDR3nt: TGTGCCAGCAGCCTTTACGGGACGGCGGGGAGCAATCAGCCCCAGCATTTT

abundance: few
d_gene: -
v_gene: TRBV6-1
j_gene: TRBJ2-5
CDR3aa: CASSPKGAWETQYF
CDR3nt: TGTGCCAGCAGCCCCAAAGGGGCCTGGGAGACCCAGTACTTC

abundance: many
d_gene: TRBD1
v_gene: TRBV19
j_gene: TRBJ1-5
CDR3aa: CATQTGYNQPQHF
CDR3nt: TGTGCCACCCAGACAGGGTACAATCAGCCCCAGCATTTT

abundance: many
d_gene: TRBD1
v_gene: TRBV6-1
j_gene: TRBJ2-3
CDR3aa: CASIEGQRRAIADTQYF
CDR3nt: TGTGCCAGCATCGAGGGACAGCGAAGGGCTATCGCAGATACGCAGTATTTT

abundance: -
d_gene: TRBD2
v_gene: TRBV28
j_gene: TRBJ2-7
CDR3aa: CASRTSGDEQYF
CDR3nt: TGTGCCAGCAGGACTAGCGGGGACGAGCAGTACTTC

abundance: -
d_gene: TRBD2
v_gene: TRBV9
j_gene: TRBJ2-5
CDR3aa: CASSVGTSDPSEETQYF
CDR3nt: TGTGCCAGCAGCGTAGGAACTAGCGATCCGTCGGAAGAGACCCAGTACTTC

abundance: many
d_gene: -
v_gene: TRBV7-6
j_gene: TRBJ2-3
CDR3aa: CASSGNEGSSSTDTQYF
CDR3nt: TGTGCCAGCAGCGGCAACGAGGGCTCCAGTAGCACAGATACGCAGTATTTT

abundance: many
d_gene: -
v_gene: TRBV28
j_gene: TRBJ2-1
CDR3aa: CAMGGGRLSYNEQFF
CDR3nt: TGTGCCATGGGGGGCGGGAGATTGTCCTACAATGAGCAGTTCTTC

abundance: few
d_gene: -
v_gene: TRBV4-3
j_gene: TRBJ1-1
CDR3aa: CASSQELVNTEAFF
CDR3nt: TGCGCCAGCAGCCAAGAGTTGGTGAACACTGAAGCTTTCTTT

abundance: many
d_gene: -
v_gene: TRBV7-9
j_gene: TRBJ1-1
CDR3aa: CASSPTTSPNTEAFF
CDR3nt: TGTGCCAGCAGCCCCACTACCAGCCCGAACACTGAAGCTTTCTTT

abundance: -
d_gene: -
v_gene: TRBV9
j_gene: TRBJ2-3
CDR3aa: CATGKEDGDTQYF
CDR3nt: TGTGCCACAGGGAAGGAAGACGGAGATACGCAGTATTTT

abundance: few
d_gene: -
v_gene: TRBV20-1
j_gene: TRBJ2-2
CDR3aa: CSASEAGGTGELFF
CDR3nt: TGCAGTGCTAGTGAGGCAGGTGGAACCGGGGAGCTGTTTTTT

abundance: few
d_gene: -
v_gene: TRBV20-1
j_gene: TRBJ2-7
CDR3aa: CSARGHVLYYEQYF
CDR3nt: TGCAGTGCTAGAGGGCACGTACTCTACTACGAGCAGTACTTC

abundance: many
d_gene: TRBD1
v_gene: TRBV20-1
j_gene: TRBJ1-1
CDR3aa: CSASGQGAFYTEAFF
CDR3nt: TGCAGTGCTAGTGGGCAGGGGGCGTTTTACACTGAAGCTTTCTTT

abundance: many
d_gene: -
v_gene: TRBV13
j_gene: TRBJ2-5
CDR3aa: CASSPPQETQYF
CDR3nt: TGTGCCAGCAGCCCCCCGCAAGAGACCCAGTACTTC

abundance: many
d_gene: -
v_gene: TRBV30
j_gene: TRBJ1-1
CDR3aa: CAWSVQVDFTEAFF
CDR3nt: TGTGCCTGGAGTGTACAGGTGGACTTCACTGAAGCTTTCTTT

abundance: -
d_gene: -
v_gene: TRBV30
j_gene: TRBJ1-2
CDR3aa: CASLFPDRSYGYTF
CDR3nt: TGTGCCTCCCTTTTCCCGGACAGATCCTATGGCTACACCTTC

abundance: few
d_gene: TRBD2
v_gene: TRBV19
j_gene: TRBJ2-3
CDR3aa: CASSTTGGPSDTQYF
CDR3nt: TGTGCCAGTAGTACTACGGGGGGGCCATCAGATACGCAGTATTTT

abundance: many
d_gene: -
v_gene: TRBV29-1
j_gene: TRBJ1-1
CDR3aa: CSAHSGVGTEAFF
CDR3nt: TGCAGCGCTCACTCGGGGGTGGGCACTGAAGCTTTCTTT

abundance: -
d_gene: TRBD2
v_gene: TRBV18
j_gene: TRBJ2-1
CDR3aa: CASSDLAGGPTEYEQFF
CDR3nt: TGTGCCAGCTCAGATCTAGCGGGAGGGCCGACAGAGTATGAGCAGTTCTTC

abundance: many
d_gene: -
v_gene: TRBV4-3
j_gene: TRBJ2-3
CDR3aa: CASSQEQGPVSTDTQYF
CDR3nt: TGCGCCAGCAGCCAAGAACAGGGCCCAGTCTCCACAGATACGCAGTATTTT

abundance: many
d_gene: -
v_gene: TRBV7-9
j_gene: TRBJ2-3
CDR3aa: CASSSTEARSRTDTQYF
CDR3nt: TGTGCCAGCAGCTCCACCGAAGCGAGGTCTCGTACAGATACGCAGTATTTT

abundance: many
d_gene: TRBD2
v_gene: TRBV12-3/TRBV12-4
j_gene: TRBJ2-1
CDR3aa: CASSSSGRISYNEQFF
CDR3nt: TGTGCCAGCAGCTCCAGCGGGAGAATCTCCTACAATGAGCAGTTCTTC

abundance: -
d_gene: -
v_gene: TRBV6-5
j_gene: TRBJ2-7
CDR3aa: CASSAGTVYEQYF
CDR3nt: TGTGCCAGCAGCGCCGGGACGGTCTACGAGCAGTACTTC

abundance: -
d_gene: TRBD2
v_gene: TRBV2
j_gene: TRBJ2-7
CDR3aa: CASMMTSGFRSYEQYF
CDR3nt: TGTGCCAGCATGATGACTAGCGGGTTCCGCTCCTACGAGCAGTACTTC

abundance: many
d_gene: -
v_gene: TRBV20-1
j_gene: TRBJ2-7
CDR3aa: CSARDGGSSYEQYF
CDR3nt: TGCAGTGCTAGAGATGGAGGGAGCTCCTACGAGCAGTACTTC

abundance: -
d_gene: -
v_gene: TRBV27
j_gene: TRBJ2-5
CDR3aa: CASSLRGTPGGTQYF
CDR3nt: TGTGCCAGCAGTTTAAGAGGGACCCCCGGAGGGACCCAGTACTTC

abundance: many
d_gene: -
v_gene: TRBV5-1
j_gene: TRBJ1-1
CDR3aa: CASSSVGGMNTEAFF
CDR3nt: TGCGCCAGCAGCTCCGTTGGGGGAATGAACACTGAAGCTTTCTTT

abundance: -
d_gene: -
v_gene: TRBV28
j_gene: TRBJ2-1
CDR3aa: CASRPTGFSLNEQFF
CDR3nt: TGTGCCAGCAGACCCACCGGGTTCAGCCTCAATGAGCAGTTCTTC

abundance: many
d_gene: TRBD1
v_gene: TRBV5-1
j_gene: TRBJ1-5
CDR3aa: CASPISCDRDESQPQHF
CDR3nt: TGCGCCAGCCCGATATCTTGCGACAGGGATGAAAGTCAGCCCCAGCATTTT

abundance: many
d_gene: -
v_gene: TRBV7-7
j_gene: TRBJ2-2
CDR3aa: CASSGGLNTGELFF
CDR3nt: TGTGCCAGCAGCGGGGGGTTGAACACCGGGGAGCTGTTTTTT

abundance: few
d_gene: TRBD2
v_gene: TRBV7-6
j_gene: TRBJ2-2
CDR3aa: CASSLFETLGLAGEAENGELFF
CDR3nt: TGTGCCAGCAGCCTATTTGAGACTTTGGGACTAGCGGGAGAGGCAGAAAACGGGGAGCTGTTTTTT

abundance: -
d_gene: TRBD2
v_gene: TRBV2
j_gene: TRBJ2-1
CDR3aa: CASRTLAGLEQFF
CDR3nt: TGTGCCAGCAGAACACTAGCGGGCTTAGAGCAGTTCTTC

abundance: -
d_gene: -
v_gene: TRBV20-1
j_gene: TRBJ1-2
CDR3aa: CGARDPTTFLIDGYTF
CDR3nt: TGCGGTGCTAGAGATCCGACAACATTCCTGATTGATGGCTACACCTTC